These 29 T cell receptor beta chains originate from one sample sequenced in a study of spatial heterogeneity in lung cancer. TCRdb passed the 5' RACE reads through MiXCR, listing each CDR3 protein once. The data show some 40,000 distinct CDR3 sequences, around 3.1% seen once. Time point: sample taken at primary tumor resection. Source: normal lung tissue next to the tumor, taken at surgery. Source of these receptors: a male donor with early-stage non-small cell lung cancer.

The table lists this clonotype with many counts. The chain recombines TRBV29-1 with TRBJ1-2; tentative D call: TRBD1 (5 bases). Trimming cost V 5 bases and J 6 bases, with 10 bases left between them. The CDR3 has 11 residues. Germline loops: CDR1 SQVTM, CDR2 ANQGSEA. As DNA, the CDR3 is TGCAGCGTTCGGGGCGGCGATGGCTACACCTTC. As protein: CSVRGGDGYTF.

Ten or more counts support this clonotype. The chain is built from TRBV4-2 and TRBJ1-5; D is undetermined. The CDR3 totals 17 residues. Trimming stripped 0 bases from V and 4 bases from J, with 16 bases between. Germline assignment: CDR1 LGHNA and CDR2 YNFKEQ. CDR3 coding DNA: TGTGCCAGCAGCCAAGATCGGTTGAGCAGGCGAAATCAGCCCCAGCATTTT. Amino acid sequence: CASSQDRLSRRNQPQHF.

This clonotype was counted ten times or more. This chain joins TRBV5-5 and TRBJ1-1, with TRBD1 identical over 12 bases. The ends lost 6 bases at V and 5 bases at J; junction bases unmatched: 5. The CDR3 length is 14 residues. CDR1 and CDR2 from the germline V gene are SGHKS and YYEKEE (reference sequence). This chain's CDR3 is CASTGTGGGTEAFF. The CDR3 DNA is TGTGCCAGCACCGGGACAGGGGGCGGGACTGAAGCTTTCTTT. Drawing the rest from reference TRBV5-5 and TRBJ1-1, the complete variable domain is DAGVTQSPTHLIKTRGQQVTLRCSPISGHKSVSWYQQVLGQGPQFIFQYYEKEERGRGNFPDRFSARQFPNYSSELNVNALLLGDSALYLCASTGTGGGTEAFFGQGTRLTVV.

This clonotype has a count of ten or more. This chain joins TRBV29-1 and TRBJ1-1, with D perhaps matching TRBD1 (5 bases). The V gene lost 7 bases and the J gene lost 1 base, with 10 bases spanning the gap. Germline lookup yields CDR1 SQVTM and CDR2 ANQGSEA. The length of the CDR3 is 12 residues. CDR3 residues: CSAGGGNTEAFF. The CDR3 DNA reads as TGCAGCGCAGGCGGGGGGAACACTGAAGCTTTCTTT.

The gene calls are TRBV3-1 and TRBJ2-7; 7 bases align to TRBD1. This CDR3 region has 16 residues. Germline assignment: CDR1 LGHDT and CDR2 YNNKEL (reference sequence). V trimming: 0 bases; J trimming: 1 base; junction bases outside the gene matches: 6. CDR3 coding DNA: TGTGCCAGCAGCCAAGACTTTAGACAGGGTTCCTACGAGCAGTACTTC. Amino acid sequence: CASSQDFRQGSYEQYF.

The table lists this clonotype with many counts. The chain has TRBV2 and TRBJ2-7; D might be TRBD1 (6 bases). V was shortened by 10 bases and J by 3 bases, with 10 bases between the two germline ends. The V gene's germline CDR1 is SNHLY and CDR2 FYNNEI. This CDR3 is built from 11 residues. CDR3 region: CATSRGYEQYF. CDR3 nucleotides: TGTGCCACCAGCAGGGGCTACGAGCAGTACTTC. The whole variable domain, filled in from reference TRBV2 and TRBJ2-7, reads EPEVTQTPSHQVTQMGQEVILRCVPISNHLYFYWYRQILGQKVEFLVSFYNNEISEKSEIFDDQFSVERPDGSNFTLKIRSTKLEDSAMYFCATSRGYEQYFGPGTRLTVT.

This clonotype was counted at least ten times. The rearrangement joins TRBV6-2 or TRBV6-3 to TRBJ2-1; 9 bases are shared with TRBD2. CDR3 length: 13 amino acids. Germline V gene data show CDR1 as MNHEY and CDR2 as SVGEGT. The V gene end was trimmed by 4 bases and the J gene end by 8 bases; junction bases not matched to a gene: 3. The CDR3 here is CASSLAGADEQFF. In nucleotides, the CDR3 is TGTGCCAGCAGTTTAGCGGGGGCTGATGAGCAGTTCTTC.

This clonotype was seen repeatedly, ten times or more. This rearrangement joins TRBV7-9 to TRBJ2-3, with 9 bases aligning to TRBD2. The V and J ends lost 5 bases and 1 base, in that order; junction bases with no gene match: 1. Germline loops: CDR1 SEHNR, CDR2 FQNEAQ (reference sequence). The CDR3 totals 14 residues. CDR3 DNA: TGTGCCAGCAGCCGGACTAGCGGCACAGATACGCAGTATTTT. Translation: CASSRTSGTDTQYF.

There are many counts of this clonotype. The J gene is TRBJ2-5, the V gene TRBV12-3 or TRBV12-4, with D maybe TRBD2 (7 bases). Trimming took 1 base from V and 4 from J, leaving 10 bases between them. The CDR3 is made up of 14 amino acids. This CDR3 reads CASSLGGGAETQYF. The CDR3 DNA is TGTGCCAGCAGTTTAGGTGGGGGGGCAGAGACCCAGTACTTC.

This clonotype was recorded many times. CDR3 coding DNA: TGTGCCAGCAGTCCCCCCCGACTAGCGGATCGTATTTTAAAGACCCAGTACTTC. Translating gives CASSPPRLADRILKTQYF. This chain uses TRBV6-2 or TRBV6-3 with TRBJ2-5; the match to TRBD2 covers 9 bases. Unmatched junction bases numbered 19, after V lost 5 bases and J lost 6 bases. The CDR3 has 18 amino acids. CDR1 and CDR2 (germline): MNHEY, SVGEGT.

A few counts support this clonotype. Written as DNA, the CDR3 is TGTGCCAGCAGCCGGGGTAGCGGGAACACCGGGGAGCTGTTTTTT. This translates into CASSRGSGNTGELFF. The chain has TRBV7-3 and TRBJ2-2; TRBD2 is a possible D gene (6 bases). The CDR3 is 15 residues long. Trimming shortened V by 5 bases and J by 1 base, and 11 bases separated the two germline ends. Germline CDR1 is SGHTA and CDR2 is FQGTGA. The variable domain in full, with the rest retrieved from reference TRBV7-3 and TRBJ2-2, is GAGVSQTPSNKVTEKGKYVELRCDPISGHTALYWYRQSLGQGPEFLIYFQGTGAADDSGLPNDRFFAVRPEGSVSTLKIQRTERGDSAVYLCASSRGSGNTGELFFGEGSRLTVL.

The chain is built from TRBV19 and TRBJ1-5; tentatively, D is TRBD1 (6 bases). Germline V gene lookup returns CDR1 LNHDA and CDR2 SQIVND (reference sequence). The CDR3 totals 15 residues. Trimming stripped 3 bases from V and 0 bases from J, with 9 bases between. CDR3 sequence (DNA): TGTGCCAGTAGTATCGGACAGCCTAGCAATCAGCCCCAGCATTTT. Translating it yields CASSIGQPSNQPQHF.

This clonotype was found many times. The V gene is TRBV6-5, the J gene TRBJ2-5; tentatively, D is TRBD2 (6 bases). Germline values: CDR1 MNHEY, CDR2 SVGAGI. The V end was cut by 0 bases, the J end by 4 bases, with 27 bases between. The CDR3 runs to 20 residues. The CDR3 region is CASSYSISVRGKLVPETQYF. The CDR3, as DNA: TGTGCCAGCAGTTACTCGATTAGTGTTCGGGGGAAGTTGGTGCCAGAGACCCAGTACTTC.

In this sample, this clonotype turned up many times. V usage is TRBV20-1 and J usage is TRBJ2-5; no clear D gene. The germline CDR1 and CDR2 sequences are DFQATT and SNEGSKA (reference sequence). The length of the CDR3 is 13 residues. The V and J ends lost 2 bases and 1 base respectively, with 8 bases between them. The CDR3 DNA follows: TGCAGTGCTAGATTTGAGTCCCAAGAGACCCAGTACTTC. It yields the protein CSARFESQETQYF.

This clonotype was seen repeatedly, ten times or more. V gene TRBV20-1 combines with J gene TRBJ2-1; 10 bases are a match to TRBD2. The germline gives CDR1 DFQATT, CDR2 SNEGSKA (reference sequence). This CDR3 region has 14 residues. V trimming: 2 bases; J trimming: 9 bases; junction bases outside the gene matches: 7. The CDR3 is CSARRLAGEGEQFF. The CDR3 nucleotides read TGCAGTGCTAGAAGGCTAGCGGGAGAAGGTGAGCAGTTCTTC.

This clonotype was observed at least ten times. The V call is TRBV5-1, the J call TRBJ2-2; 9 nucleotides line up with TRBD2. The CDR3 length is 16 residues. V was clipped by 0 bases and J by 4 bases; unmatched bases: 4. The germline V gene has CDR1 SGHRS and CDR2 YFSETQ. The CDR3 loop reads CASSLAVAGATGELFF. CDR3 bases: TGCGCCAGCAGCTTGGCCGTAGCGGGGGCCACCGGGGAGCTGTTTTTT. Variable domain in full (rest from reference TRBV5-1 and TRBJ2-2): KAGVTQTPRYLIKTRGQQVTLSCSPISGHRSVSWYQQTPGQGLQFLFEYFSETQRNKGNFPGRFSGRQFSNSRSEMNVSTLELGDSALYLCASSLAVAGATGELFFGEGSRLTVL.

This clonotype came up many times. The V and J genes are TRBV10-3 and TRBJ1-5; the D is unclear. Germline V gene lookup returns CDR1 ENHRY and CDR2 SYGVKD. The CDR3 extends over 13 amino acids. V lost 0 bases and J 6 bases, leaving 6 bases between the germline ends. The CDR3 nucleotides are TGTGCCATCAGTGAGTCAAAGTCTCAGCCCCAGCATTTT. Its translation is CAISESKSQPQHF.

This clonotype appeared many times. The gene calls are TRBV4-1 and TRBJ1-3; D gene unclear. Germline lookup yields CDR1 MGHRA and CDR2 YSYEKL. The CDR3 has 14 residues. Trimming shortened V by 1 base and J by 5 bases, and 9 bases separated the two germline ends. CDR3 residues: CASSQAWSRNTIYF. Here the CDR3 DNA reads TGCGCCAGCAGCCAAGCCTGGAGCCGAAACACCATATATTTT.

Ten or more counts support this clonotype. V usage is TRBV18 and J usage is TRBJ1-1; D gene ambiguous. This CDR3 is 13 amino acids long. V lost 3 bases and J 5 bases, leaving 10 bases between the germline ends. Germline V gene data show CDR1 as KGHSH and CDR2 as LQKENI. CDR3 sequence: CASSPRLETEAFF. In nucleotides, the CDR3 is TGTGCCAGCTCACCGCGCCTGGAGACTGAAGCTTTCTTT.

V and J are TRBV6-6 and TRBJ2-7, with 13 bases identical to TRBD2. The CDR3 is 16 residues long. Per the germline V gene, CDR1 is MNHNY and CDR2 is SVGAGI (reference sequence). With 5 bases clipped from V and 4 bases from J, the junction kept 8 bases outside the gene matches. The CDR3 region is CASSPKRLAGGYEQYF. The CDR3 DNA sequence: TGTGCCAGCAGTCCCAAAAGACTAGCGGGAGGTTACGAGCAGTACTTC.

This clonotype was counted at least ten times. The chain links TRBV28 to TRBJ2-3; TRBD1 or TRBD2 may be the D gene (5 bases each). V lost 6 bases and J lost 6, with 19 bases in between. The CDR3 is made up of 15 amino acids. In germline, CDR1 is MDHEN, CDR2 SYDVKM. The CDR3 loop is CASSLEGPFLDTQYF. The CDR3 DNA follows: TGTGCCAGCAGCCTAGAGGGGCCATTCCTTGATACGCAGTATTTT.

This clonotype was counted many times. The chain uses TRBV6-5 and TRBJ2-7, with 10 nucleotides matching TRBD1. The V and J ends lost 2 bases and 7 bases, in that order; junction bases with no gene match: 5. Germline V gene lookup returns CDR1 MNHEY and CDR2 SVGAGI. The CDR3 length is 14 residues. In DNA, the CDR3 is TGTGCCAGCAGTTACGGGACAGGGGTGAGGGAGCAGTACTTC. Its protein product is CASSYGTGVREQYF.

This clonotype was seen many times. The rearrangement joins TRBV7-2 to TRBJ2-3; no clear D. V lost 1 base and J lost 0, with 8 bases in between. The CDR3 extends over 15 amino acids. The germline gives CDR1 SGHTA, CDR2 FQGNSA. The CDR3 loop reads CASSLGQSSTDTQYF. Here the CDR3 DNA reads TGTGCCAGCAGCTTAGGGCAGTCTAGCACAGATACGCAGTATTTT.

The table lists this clonotype with many counts. The rearrangement joins TRBV7-2 to TRBJ2-4; 8 bases agree with TRBD1. The CDR3 extends over 13 amino acids. With 3 bases clipped from V and 7 bases from J, the junction kept 2 bases outside the gene matches. Germline V lookup: CDR1 SGHTA, CDR2 FQGNSA. As DNA, the CDR3 is TGTGCCAGCAGCTTCCAGGGGGCGAACATTCAGTACTTC. Translated: CASSFQGANIQYF.

Many counts were recorded for this clonotype. V is TRBV7-9 and J is TRBJ2-7; tentatively, D is TRBD2 (5 bases). Germline assignment: CDR1 SEHNR and CDR2 FQNEAQ (reference sequence). There are 13 residues in the CDR3. V was shortened by 4 bases and J by 7 bases, with 14 bases between the two germline ends. DNA of the CDR3: TGTGCCAGCAGCTACACAGTAACGGGGGAGCAGTACTTC. As protein: CASSYTVTGEQYF.

This clonotype was observed at least ten times. The chain couples TRBV20-1 to TRBJ2-7; TRBD2 agrees at 13 bases. J was trimmed by 4 bases and V by 1 base; bases with no gene match: 4. Germline V gene data show CDR1 as DFQATT and CDR2 as SNEGSKA (reference sequence). The CDR3 is 15 amino acids. CDR3 nucleotide sequence: TGCAGTGCTAGAGTAGGACTAGCGGGAGTGTACGAGCAGTACTTC. Protein product: CSARVGLAGVYEQYF.

Ten or more counts support this clonotype. V and J are TRBV6-5 and TRBJ1-5; a possible D gene is TRBD1 (5 bases). The CDR3 totals 13 residues. The germline CDR1 and CDR2 sequences are MNHEY and SVGAGI. The V and J ends lost 5 bases and 5 bases respectively, with 10 bases between them. The CDR3 spells CASSITGHQPQHF. The CDR3 DNA reads as TGTGCCAGCAGTATAACGGGGCATCAGCCCCAGCATTTT.

This rearrangement joins TRBV6-2 or TRBV6-3 to TRBJ1-5, with D possibly being TRBD1 (5 bases). V was pared by 3 bases and J by 6 bases, with 12 bases between. In germline, CDR1 is MNHEY, CDR2 SVGEGT. This CDR3 comprises 14 residues. CDR3 amino acids: CASSYLGGGQPQHF. The CDR3 nucleotides are TGTGCCAGCAGTTATTTGGGGGGAGGTCAGCCCCAGCATTTT.

This clonotype was seen at least ten times. The V and J genes are TRBV25-1 and TRBJ2-6; TRBD1 agrees at 8 bases. Germline V gene sequence: CDR1 MGHDK, CDR2 SYGVNS. The CDR3 loop spans 17 amino acids. The chain's CDR3 is CANLEPQGATGANVLTF. The DNA of the CDR3 is TGTGCGAACCTCGAGCCCCAGGGGGCTACTGGGGCCAACGTCCTGACTTTC.